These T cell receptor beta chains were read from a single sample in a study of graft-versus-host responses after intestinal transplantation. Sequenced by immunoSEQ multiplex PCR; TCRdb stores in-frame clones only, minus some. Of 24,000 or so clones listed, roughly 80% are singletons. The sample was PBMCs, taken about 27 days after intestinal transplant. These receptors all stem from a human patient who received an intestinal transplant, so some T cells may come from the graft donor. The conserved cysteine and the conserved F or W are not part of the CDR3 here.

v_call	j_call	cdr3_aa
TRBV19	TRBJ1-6	ASKGGGLPLH
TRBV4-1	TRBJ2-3	ASSQEGSGSTDTQY
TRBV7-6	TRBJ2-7	ASSLEGGRGYEQY
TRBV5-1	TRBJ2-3	ASRGLAGTDTQY
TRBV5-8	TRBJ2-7	ASSGQYEQY
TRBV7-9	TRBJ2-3	ASSSGLAEYTDTQY
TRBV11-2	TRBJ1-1	ASSAEGLAEAF
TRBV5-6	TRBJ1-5	ASSLSGFRQPQH
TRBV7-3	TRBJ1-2	ASSSLPYREGGYT
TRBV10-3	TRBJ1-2	AISEGDYGYT
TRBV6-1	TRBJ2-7	ASSEVRLSSYEQY
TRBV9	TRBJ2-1	ASSVALGAGGVFSYNEQF
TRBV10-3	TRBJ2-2	AISRGQGTGELF
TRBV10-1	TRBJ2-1	ASSGVGGAYGYNEQF
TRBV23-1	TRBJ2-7	ASSQSGQAGEQY
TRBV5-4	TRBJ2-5	ASSLALAGGQETQY
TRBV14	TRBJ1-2	ASSQDPYRGRGYT
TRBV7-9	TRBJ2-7	ASSLGQGVYEQY
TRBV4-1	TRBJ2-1	ASSQAFSGPYNEQF
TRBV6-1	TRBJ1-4	ASSHTGVSEKLF
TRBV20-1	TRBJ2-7	SARTLYEQY
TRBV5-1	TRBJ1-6	ASSLAEGDSSYNSPLH
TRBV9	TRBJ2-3	ASSVGVTIGRRTDTQY
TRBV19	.	ASSMGPANEQY
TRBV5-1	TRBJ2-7	ASMVLAGAEEQY
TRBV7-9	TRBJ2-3	ASSLATTDTQY
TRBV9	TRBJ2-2	ASSPPQDTGELF
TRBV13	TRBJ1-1	ASSPLRGEAEAF
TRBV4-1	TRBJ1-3	ASSQDGNTIY
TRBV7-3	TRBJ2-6	ASSGSQVGDRGSGANVLT
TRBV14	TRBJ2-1	ASSQRIGSYNEQF
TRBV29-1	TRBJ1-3	SVEAGNTIY
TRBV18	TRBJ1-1	ASSPYWTPEAF
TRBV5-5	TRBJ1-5	ASSLVIEGQPQH
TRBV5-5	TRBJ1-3	ASSLAGAGNTIY
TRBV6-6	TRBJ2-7	ASSTDRSPYEQY
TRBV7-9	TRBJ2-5	ASSSRETQY
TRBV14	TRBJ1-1	ASSQMGRVAF
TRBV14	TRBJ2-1	ASSQEQGVDNEQF
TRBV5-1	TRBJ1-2	ASSLGTGDNGYT
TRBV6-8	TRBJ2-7	ASSYSGGSYEQY
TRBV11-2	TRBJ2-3	ASRGGPAGTDTQY
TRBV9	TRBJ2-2	ASSVERRGVNTGELF
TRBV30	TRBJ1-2	AWSVPGSDYGYT
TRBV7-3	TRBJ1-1	ASSLGQNTEAF
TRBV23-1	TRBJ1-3	ASSLGQGAYTIY
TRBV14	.	ASSQDSYEQY
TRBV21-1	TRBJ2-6	ASSKNYTPGEASGANVLT
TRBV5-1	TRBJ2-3	ASSLGLAGGDTQY
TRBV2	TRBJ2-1	ASSVGASGSALF
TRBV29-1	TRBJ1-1	SVERVEAF
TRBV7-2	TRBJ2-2	ASSPRLAGPPGELF
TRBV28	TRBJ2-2	ASITGAGTGELF
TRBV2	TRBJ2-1	ASTASGGTNEQF